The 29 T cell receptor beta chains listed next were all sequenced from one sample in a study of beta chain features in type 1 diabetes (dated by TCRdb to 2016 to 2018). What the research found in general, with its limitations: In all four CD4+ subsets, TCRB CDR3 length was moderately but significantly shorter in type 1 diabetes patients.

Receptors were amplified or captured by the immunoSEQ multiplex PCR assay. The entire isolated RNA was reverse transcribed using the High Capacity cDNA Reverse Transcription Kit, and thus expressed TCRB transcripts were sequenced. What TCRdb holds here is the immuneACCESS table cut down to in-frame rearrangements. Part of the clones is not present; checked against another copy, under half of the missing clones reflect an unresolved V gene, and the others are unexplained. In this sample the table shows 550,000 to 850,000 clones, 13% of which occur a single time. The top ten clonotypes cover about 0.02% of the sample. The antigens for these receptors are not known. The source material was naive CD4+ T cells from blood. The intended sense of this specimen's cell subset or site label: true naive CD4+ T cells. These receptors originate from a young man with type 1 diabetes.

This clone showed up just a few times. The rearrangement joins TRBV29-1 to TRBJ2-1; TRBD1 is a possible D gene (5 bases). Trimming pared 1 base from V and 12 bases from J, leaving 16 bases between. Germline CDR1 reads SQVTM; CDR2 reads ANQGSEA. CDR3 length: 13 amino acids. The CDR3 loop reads CSVEVGQGEGQFF. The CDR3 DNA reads TGCAGCGTTGAAGTGGGTCAGGGTGAAGGGCAGTTCTTC.

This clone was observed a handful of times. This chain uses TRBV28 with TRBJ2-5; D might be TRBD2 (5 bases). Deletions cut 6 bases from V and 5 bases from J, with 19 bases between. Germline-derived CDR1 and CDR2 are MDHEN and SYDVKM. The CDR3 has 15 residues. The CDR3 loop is CASRRGLLIGETQYF. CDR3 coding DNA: TGTGCCAGCAGGCGTGGACTCCTGATAGGGGAGACCCAGTACTTC.

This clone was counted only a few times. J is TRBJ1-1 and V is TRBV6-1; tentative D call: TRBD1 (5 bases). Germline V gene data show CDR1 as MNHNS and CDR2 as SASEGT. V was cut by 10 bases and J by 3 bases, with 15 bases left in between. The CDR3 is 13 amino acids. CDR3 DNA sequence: TGTGCCAACCAGAGGGGTGCGGACACTGAAGCTTTCTTT. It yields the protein CANQRGADTEAFF.

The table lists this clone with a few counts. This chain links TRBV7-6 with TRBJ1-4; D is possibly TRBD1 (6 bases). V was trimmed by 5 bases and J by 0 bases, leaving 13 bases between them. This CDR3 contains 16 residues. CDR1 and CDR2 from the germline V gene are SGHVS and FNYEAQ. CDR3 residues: CASSLQGHPTNEKLFF. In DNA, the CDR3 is TGTGCCAGCAGCCTCCAGGGACATCCAACTAATGAAAAACTGTTTTTT.

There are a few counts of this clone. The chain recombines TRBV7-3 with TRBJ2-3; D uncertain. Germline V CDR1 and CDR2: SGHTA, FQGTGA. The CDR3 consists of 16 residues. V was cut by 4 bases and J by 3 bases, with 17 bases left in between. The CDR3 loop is CASSWLLGGGTDTQYF. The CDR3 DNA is TGTGCCAGCAGCTGGCTCCTAGGCGGTGGGACAGATACGCAGTATTTT.

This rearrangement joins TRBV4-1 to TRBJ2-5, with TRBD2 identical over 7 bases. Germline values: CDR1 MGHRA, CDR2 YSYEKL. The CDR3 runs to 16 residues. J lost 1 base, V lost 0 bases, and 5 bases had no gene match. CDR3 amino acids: CASSQDLAEIQETQYF. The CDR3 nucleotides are TGCGCCAGCAGCCAAGATCTAGCGGAGATCCAAGAGACCCAGTACTTC.

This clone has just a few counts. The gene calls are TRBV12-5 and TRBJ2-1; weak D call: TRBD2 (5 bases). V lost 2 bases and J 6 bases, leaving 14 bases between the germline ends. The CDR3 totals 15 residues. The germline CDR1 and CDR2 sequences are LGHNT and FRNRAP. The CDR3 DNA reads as TGTGCTAGTGGTTTGTTGTCTAGCTGGGGCAATGAGCAGTTCTTC. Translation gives CASGLLSSWGNEQFF.

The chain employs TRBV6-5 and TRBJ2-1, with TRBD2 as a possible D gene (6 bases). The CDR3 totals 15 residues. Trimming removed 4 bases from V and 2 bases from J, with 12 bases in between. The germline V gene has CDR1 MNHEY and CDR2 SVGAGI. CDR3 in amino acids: CASSSRLGPYNEQFF. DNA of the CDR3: TGTGCCAGCAGTTCCCGACTAGGCCCCTACAATGAGCAGTTCTTC.

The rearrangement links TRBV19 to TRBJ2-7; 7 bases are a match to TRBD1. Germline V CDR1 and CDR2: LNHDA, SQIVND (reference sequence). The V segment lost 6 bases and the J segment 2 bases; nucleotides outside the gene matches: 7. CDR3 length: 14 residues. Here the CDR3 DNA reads TGTGCCAGTAGCCCTTGGACAGGAACCTACGAGCAGTACTTC. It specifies CASSPWTGTYEQYF.

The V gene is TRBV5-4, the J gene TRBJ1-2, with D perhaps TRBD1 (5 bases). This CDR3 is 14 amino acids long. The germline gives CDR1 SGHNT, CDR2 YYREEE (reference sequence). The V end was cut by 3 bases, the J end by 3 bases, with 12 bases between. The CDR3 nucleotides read TGTGCCAGCAGCTCCCCGGGGGGGTACTATGGCTACACCTTC. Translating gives CASSSPGGYYGYTF.

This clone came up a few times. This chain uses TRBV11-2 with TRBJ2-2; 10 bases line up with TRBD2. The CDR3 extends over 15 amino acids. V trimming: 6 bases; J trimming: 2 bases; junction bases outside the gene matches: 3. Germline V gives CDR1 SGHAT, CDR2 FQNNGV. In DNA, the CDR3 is TGTGCCAGCAGAGGACTAGCGGATAACACCGGGGAGCTGTTTTTT. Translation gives CASRGLADNTGELFF.

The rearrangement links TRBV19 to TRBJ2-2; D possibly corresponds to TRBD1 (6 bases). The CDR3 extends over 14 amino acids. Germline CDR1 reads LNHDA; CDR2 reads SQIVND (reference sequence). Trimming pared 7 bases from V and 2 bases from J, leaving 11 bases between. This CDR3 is CASKRTDNTGELFF. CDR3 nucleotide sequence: TGTGCCAGTAAAAGGACAGACAACACCGGGGAGCTGTTTTTT.

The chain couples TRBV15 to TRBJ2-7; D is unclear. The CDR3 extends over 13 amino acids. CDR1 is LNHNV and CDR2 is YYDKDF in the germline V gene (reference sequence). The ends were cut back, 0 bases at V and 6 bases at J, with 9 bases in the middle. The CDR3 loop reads CATSRDPKREQYF. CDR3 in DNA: TGTGCCACCAGCAGAGACCCCAAGCGCGAGCAGTACTTC.

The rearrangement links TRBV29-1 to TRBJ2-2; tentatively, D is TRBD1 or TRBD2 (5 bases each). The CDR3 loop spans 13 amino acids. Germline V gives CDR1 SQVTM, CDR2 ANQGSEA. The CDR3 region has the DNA TGCGGCACCGGGACGGTGAACACCGGGGAGCTGTTTTTT. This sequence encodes CGTGTVNTGELFF.

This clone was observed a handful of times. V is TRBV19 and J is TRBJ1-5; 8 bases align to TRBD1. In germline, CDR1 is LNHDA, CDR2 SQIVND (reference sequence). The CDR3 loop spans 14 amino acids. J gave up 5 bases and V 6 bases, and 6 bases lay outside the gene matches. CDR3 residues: CASRAGGFDQPQHF. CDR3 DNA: TGTGCCAGTAGGGCAGGGGGCTTTGATCAGCCCCAGCATTTT. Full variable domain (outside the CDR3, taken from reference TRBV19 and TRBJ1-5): DGGITQSPKYLFRKEGQNVTLSCEQNLNHDAMYWYRQDPGQGLRLIYYSQIVNDFQKGDIAEGYSVSREKKESFPLTVTSAQKNPTAFYLCASRAGGFDQPQHFGDGTRLSIL.

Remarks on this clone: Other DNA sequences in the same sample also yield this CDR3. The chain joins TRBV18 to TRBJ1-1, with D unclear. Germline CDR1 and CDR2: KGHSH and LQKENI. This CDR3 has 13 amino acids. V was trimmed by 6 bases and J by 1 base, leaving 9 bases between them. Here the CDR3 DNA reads TGTGCCAGCTCCCCCGGAGGGAACACTGAAGCTTTCTTT. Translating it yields CASSPGGNTEAFF.

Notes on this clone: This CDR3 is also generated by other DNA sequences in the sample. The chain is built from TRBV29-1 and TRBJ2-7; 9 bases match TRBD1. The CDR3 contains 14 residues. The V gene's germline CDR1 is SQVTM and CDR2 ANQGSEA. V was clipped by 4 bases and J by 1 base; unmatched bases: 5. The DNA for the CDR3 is TGCAGCGTTGTGGGGGACAGGGATTCCTACGAGCAGTACTTC. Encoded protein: CSVVGDRDSYEQYF.

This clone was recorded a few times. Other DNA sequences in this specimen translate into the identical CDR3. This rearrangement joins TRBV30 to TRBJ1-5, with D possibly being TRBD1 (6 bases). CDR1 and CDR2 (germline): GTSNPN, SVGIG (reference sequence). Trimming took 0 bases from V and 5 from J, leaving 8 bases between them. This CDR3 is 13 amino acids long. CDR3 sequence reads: CAWSVQGDQPQHF. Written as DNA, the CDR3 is TGTGCCTGGAGTGTACAGGGCGATCAGCCCCAGCATTTT.

CDR3 residues: CACTRDPQFTEAFF. The CDR3 DNA reads as TGTGCCTGCACCCGGGACCCTCAGTTCACTGAAGCTTTCTTT. The chain joins TRBV30 to TRBJ1-1; D may be TRBD1 (5 bases). V was clipped by 6 bases and J by 4 bases, with 18 bases between them. CDR1 is GTSNPN and CDR2 is SVGIG in the germline V gene (reference sequence). The CDR3 runs to 14 residues. The variable domain in full, with the rest retrieved from reference TRBV30 and TRBJ1-1, is SQTIHQWPATLVQPVGSPLSLECTVEGTSNPNLYWYRQAAGRGLQLLFYSVGIGQISSEVPQNLSASRPQDRQFILSSKKLLLSDSGFYLCACTRDPQFTEAFFGQGTRLTVV.

CDR3: CASSQETGTGDTYEQYF. The CDR3 nucleotides are TGTGCCAGCAGCCAGGAAACCGGGACAGGTGACACCTACGAGCAGTACTTC. The V gene is TRBV4-2, the J gene TRBJ2-7; 8 bases are shared with TRBD1. The J segment lost 2 bases and the V segment lost 3 bases, leaving 12 bases of the junction unmatched. The CDR3 has 17 residues. The germline gives CDR1 LGHNA, CDR2 YNFKEQ.

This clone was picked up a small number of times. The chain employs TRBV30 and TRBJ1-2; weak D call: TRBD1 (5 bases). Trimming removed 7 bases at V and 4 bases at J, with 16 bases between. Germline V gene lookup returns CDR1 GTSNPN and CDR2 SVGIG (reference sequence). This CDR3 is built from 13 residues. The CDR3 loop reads CALGGISAYGYTF. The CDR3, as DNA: TGTGCCTTGGGGGGAATTTCAGCCTATGGCTACACCTTC.

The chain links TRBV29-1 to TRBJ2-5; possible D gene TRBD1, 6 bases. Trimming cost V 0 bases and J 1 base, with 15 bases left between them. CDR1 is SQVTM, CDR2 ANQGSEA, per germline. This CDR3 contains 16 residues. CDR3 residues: CSVEDRKKDSQETQYF. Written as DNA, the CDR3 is TGCAGCGTTGAAGATCGGAAGAAGGACAGCCAAGAGACCCAGTACTTC.

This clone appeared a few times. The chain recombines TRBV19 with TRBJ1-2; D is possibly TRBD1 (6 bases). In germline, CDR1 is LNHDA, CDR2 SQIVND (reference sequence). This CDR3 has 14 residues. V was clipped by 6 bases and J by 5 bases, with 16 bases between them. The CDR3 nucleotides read TGTGCCAGTAGCTTTCGGGACACTAGATATGGCTACACCTTC. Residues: CASSFRDTRYGYTF.

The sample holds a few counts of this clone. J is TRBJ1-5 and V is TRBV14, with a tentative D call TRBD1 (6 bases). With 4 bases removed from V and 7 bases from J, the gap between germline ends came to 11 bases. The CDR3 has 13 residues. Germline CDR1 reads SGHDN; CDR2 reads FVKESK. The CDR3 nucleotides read TGTGCCAGCAGCCGAAACAGGGAGCAGCCCCAGCATTTT. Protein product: CASSRNREQPQHF.

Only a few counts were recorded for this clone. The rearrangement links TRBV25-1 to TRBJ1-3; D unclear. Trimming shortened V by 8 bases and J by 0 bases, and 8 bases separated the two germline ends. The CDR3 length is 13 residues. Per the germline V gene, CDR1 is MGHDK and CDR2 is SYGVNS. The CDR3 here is CASQKTSGNTIYF. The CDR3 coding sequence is TGTGCCAGCCAGAAAACCTCTGGAAACACCATATATTTT.

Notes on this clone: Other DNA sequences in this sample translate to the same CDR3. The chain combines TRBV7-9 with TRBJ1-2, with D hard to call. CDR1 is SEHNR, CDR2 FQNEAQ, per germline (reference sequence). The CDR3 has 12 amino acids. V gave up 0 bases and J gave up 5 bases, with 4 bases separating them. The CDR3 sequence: CASSLAVYGYTF. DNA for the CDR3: TGTGCCAGCAGCTTAGCTGTATATGGCTACACCTTC. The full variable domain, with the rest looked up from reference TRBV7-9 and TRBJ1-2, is DTGVSQNPRHKITKRGQNVTFRCDPISEHNRLYWYRQTLGQGPEFLTYFQNEAQLEKSRLLSDRFSAERPKGSFSTLEIQRTEQGDSAMYLCASSLAVYGYTFGSGTRLTVV.

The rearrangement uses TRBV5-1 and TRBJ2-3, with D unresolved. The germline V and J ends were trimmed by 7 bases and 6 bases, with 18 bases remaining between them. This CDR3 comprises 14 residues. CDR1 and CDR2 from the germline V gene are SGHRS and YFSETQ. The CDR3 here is CASGPLAAVDTQYF. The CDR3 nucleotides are TGCGCCAGCGGCCCCCTGGCGGCAGTGGATACGCAGTATTTT.

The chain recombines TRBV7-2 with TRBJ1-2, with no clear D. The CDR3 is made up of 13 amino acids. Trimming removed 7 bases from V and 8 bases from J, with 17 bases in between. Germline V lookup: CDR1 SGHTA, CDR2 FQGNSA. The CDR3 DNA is TGTGCCAGCACCCCGGAGGGTAGAACCGGCTACACCTTC. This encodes CASTPEGRTGYTF. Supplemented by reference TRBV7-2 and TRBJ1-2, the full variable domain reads GAGVSQSPSNKVTEKGKDVELRCDPISGHTALYWYRQSLGQGLEFLIYFQGNSAPDKSGLPSDRFSAERTGGSVSTLTIQRTQQEDSAVYLCASTPEGRTGYTFGSGTRLTVV.

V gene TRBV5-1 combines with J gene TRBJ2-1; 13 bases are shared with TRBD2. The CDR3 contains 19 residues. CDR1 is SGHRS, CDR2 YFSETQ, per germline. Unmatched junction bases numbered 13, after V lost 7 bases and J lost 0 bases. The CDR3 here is CASSSSGTSGTSSYNEQFF. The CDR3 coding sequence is TGCGCCAGCTCATCCTCCGGGACTAGCGGGACGAGCTCCTACAATGAGCAGTTCTTC.